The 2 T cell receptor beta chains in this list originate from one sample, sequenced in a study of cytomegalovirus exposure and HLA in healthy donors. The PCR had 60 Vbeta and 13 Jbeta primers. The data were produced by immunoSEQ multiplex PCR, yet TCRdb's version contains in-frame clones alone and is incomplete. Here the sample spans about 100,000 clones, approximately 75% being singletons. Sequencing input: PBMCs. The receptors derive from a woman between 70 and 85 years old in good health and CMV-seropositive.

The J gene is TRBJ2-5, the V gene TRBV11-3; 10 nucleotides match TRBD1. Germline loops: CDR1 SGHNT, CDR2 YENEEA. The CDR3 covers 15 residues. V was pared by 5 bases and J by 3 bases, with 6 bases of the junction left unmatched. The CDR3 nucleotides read TGTGCCAGCAGCCCTGGTGGGACAGGGGAAGAGACCCAGTACTTC. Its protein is CASSPGGTGEETQYF.

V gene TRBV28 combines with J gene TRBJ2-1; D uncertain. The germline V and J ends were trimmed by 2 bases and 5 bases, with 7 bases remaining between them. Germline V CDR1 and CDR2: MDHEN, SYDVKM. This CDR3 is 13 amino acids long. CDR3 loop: CASSLPRNNEQFF. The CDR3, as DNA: TGTGCCAGCAGTTTACCCAGGAACAATGAGCAGTTCTTC.